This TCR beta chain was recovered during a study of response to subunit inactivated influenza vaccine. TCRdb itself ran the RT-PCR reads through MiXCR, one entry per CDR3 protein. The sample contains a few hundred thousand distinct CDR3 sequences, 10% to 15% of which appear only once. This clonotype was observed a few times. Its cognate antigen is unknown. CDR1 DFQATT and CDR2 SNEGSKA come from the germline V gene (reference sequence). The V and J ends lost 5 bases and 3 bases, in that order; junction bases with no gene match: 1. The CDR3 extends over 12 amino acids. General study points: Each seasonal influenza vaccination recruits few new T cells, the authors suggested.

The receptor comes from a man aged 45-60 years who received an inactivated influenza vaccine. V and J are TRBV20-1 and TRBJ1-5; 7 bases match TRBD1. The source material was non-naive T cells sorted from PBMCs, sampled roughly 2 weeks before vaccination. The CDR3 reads CSAGQVNQPQHF. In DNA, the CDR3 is TGCAGTGCTGGACAGGTCAATCAGCCCCAGCATTTT.